Listed below are T cell receptor beta chains from one sample, sequenced in a study of beta chain features in type 1 diabetes. TCRdb keeps only in-frame clones here, not all; method: immunoSEQ multiplex PCR. In the table there are fewer than 400,000 clones, around 8% of which are singletons. The sequenced sample consisted of central memory CD4+ T cells from blood. The source is a woman younger than 35 in good health. Both conserved end residues are part of each CDR3. A D gene is named only where the DNA matches it firmly. Size tells how often a clone was seen (once, few, many) or the class of an expanded clone, and some rows leave it out.

d_gene: TRBD2
v_gene: TRBV5-1
abundance: few
j_gene: TRBJ2-7
CDR3nt: TGCGCCAGCAGCGAAGGGACTAGCTCCTACGAGCAGTACTTC
CDR3aa: CASSEGTSSYEQYF

d_gene: NA
v_gene: TRBV29-1
abundance: NA
j_gene: TRBJ2-1
CDR3nt: TGCAGCGTTAAGCTAGCGTATGAGCAGTTCTTC
CDR3aa: CSVKLAYEQFF

d_gene: TRBD1
v_gene: TRBV19
abundance: few
j_gene: TRBJ2-2
CDR3nt: TGTGCCAGTAGTTATGGGACAGGGATCACCGGGGAGCTGTTTTTT
CDR3aa: CASSYGTGITGELFF

d_gene: NA
v_gene: TRBV11-2
abundance: NA
j_gene: TRBJ2-3
CDR3nt: TGTGCCAGCAGACGCCCGGGATACTTCACAGATACGCAGTATTTT
CDR3aa: CASRRPGYFTDTQYF

d_gene: TRBD2
v_gene: TRBV15
abundance: NA
j_gene: TRBJ2-1
CDR3nt: TGTGCCACTCGAGAACCGGGACTAGCGGGTGTAGGCGGATTTGAGCAGTTCTTC
CDR3aa: CATREPGLAGVGGFEQFF

d_gene: NA
v_gene: TRBV7-8
abundance: few
j_gene: TRBJ1-5
CDR3nt: TGTGCCAGCAGCTGGGTTTCCTCTCCCTATAGCAATCAGCCCCAGCATTTT
CDR3aa: CASSWVSSPYSNQPQHF

d_gene: TRBD2
v_gene: TRBV15
abundance: few
j_gene: TRBJ2-7
CDR3nt: TGTGCCACCAGCACCCTAGGACTAGCGGGAGGACGGGAGCAGTACTTC
CDR3aa: CATSTLGLAGGREQYF

d_gene: NA
v_gene: TRBV5-8
abundance: many
j_gene: TRBJ2-1
CDR3nt: TGTGCCAGCAATAGGGTGGCTGAGCAGTTCTTC
CDR3aa: CASNRVAEQFF

d_gene: NA
v_gene: TRBV7-2
abundance: many
j_gene: TRBJ2-3
CDR3nt: TGTGCCAGCAGCTTTCTTAGCGCGCGGGATACGCAGTATTTT
CDR3aa: CASSFLSARDTQYF

d_gene: NA
v_gene: TRBV27
abundance: NA
j_gene: TRBJ2-3
CDR3nt: TGTGCCAGCAGTTCATTGGGAGATACGCAGTATTTT
CDR3aa: CASSSLGDTQYF

d_gene: TRBD1
v_gene: TRBV7-2
abundance: few
j_gene: TRBJ1-5
CDR3nt: TGTGCCAGCAGCACCCGAGGGGGCAGGGATCAGCCCCAGCATTTT
CDR3aa: CASSTRGGRDQPQHF

d_gene: NA
v_gene: TRBV21-1
abundance: NA
j_gene: TRBJ2-7
CDR3nt: TGTGCCAGCAGCAGGGTGGGCTCCTACGAGCAGTACTTC
CDR3aa: CASSRVGSYEQYF

d_gene: NA
v_gene: TRBV5-7
abundance: few
j_gene: TRBJ2-6
CDR3nt: TGTGCCAGCAGCCTGTTTCCTGGGGCCAACGTCCTGACTTTC
CDR3aa: CASSLFPGANVLTF

d_gene: TRBD2
v_gene: TRBV5-4
abundance: NA
j_gene: TRBJ2-3
CDR3nt: TGTGCCAGCAGCAACCTAGCGGGAGGGCCAGGAGATACGCAGTATTTT
CDR3aa: CASSNLAGGPGDTQYF

d_gene: NA
v_gene: TRBV27
abundance: NA
j_gene: TRBJ1-2
CDR3nt: TGTGCCAGCAGTTTCCAGGGATCTAACTATGGCTACACCTTC
CDR3aa: CASSFQGSNYGYTF

d_gene: NA
v_gene: TRBV7-6
abundance: few
j_gene: TRBJ2-3
CDR3nt: TGTGCCAGCAGCCCCGGGCCGGTGCTGGGAGATACGCAGTATTTT
CDR3aa: CASSPGPVLGDTQYF

d_gene: TRBD1
v_gene: TRBV5-1
abundance: few
j_gene: TRBJ2-1
CDR3nt: TGCGCCAGCAGCTTACAGGGGAGCTCCTACAATGAGCAGTTCTTC
CDR3aa: CASSLQGSSYNEQFF

d_gene: NA
v_gene: TRBV9
abundance: NA
j_gene: TRBJ1-3
CDR3nt: TGTGCCAGCAGCGTAGCGCTCAGGAGCACCCCTGGAAACACCATATATTTT
CDR3aa: CASSVALRSTPGNTIYF

d_gene: TRBD2
v_gene: TRBV10-3
abundance: many
j_gene: TRBJ2-1
CDR3nt: TGTGCCATCAGTGCAGGGACTAGCGGGAGTAAGCTCTTC
CDR3aa: CAISAGTSGSKLF

d_gene: TRBD2
v_gene: TRBV2
abundance: few
j_gene: TRBJ2-7
CDR3nt: TGTGCCAGCACGCGGGAGGGCCAATCGTACGAGCAGTACTTC
CDR3aa: CASTREGQSYEQYF

d_gene: TRBD2
v_gene: TRBV18
abundance: NA
j_gene: TRBJ2-7
CDR3nt: TGTGCCAGCTCCCGGATACCGGGACTAGCGGGAGGTCGCGAGCAGTACTTC
CDR3aa: CASSRIPGLAGGREQYF

d_gene: TRBD2
v_gene: TRBV5-4
abundance: NA
j_gene: TRBJ2-3
CDR3nt: TGTGCCAGCAGCTACGGACTAGCCACAGATACGCAGTATTTT
CDR3aa: CASSYGLATDTQYF

d_gene: TRBD1
v_gene: TRBV5-6
abundance: many
j_gene: TRBJ1-2
CDR3nt: TGTGCCAGCAGCTTTGGAGGGACAGTCAACTATGGCTACACCTTC
CDR3aa: CASSFGGTVNYGYTF

d_gene: TRBD1
v_gene: TRBV7-6
abundance: few
j_gene: TRBJ2-1
CDR3nt: TGTGCCAGCAGCTTGCGGACAGGGCGGGATGAGCAGTTCTTC
CDR3aa: CASSLRTGRDEQFF

d_gene: NA
v_gene: TRBV7-9
abundance: many
j_gene: TRBJ2-1
CDR3nt: TGTGCCAGCAGCCGAGGAGATAGGGTGTGGCAGTTCTTC
CDR3aa: CASSRGDRVWQFF

d_gene: TRBD2
v_gene: TRBV7-2
abundance: few
j_gene: TRBJ2-7
CDR3nt: TGTGCCAGCAGCTTAGAGGGGACTAGAAACTACGAGCAGTACTTC
CDR3aa: CASSLEGTRNYEQYF

d_gene: NA
v_gene: TRBV4-2
abundance: few
j_gene: TRBJ2-3
CDR3nt: TGTGCCAGCAGCCAAGAGGTGGACACAGATACGCAGTATTTT
CDR3aa: CASSQEVDTDTQYF

d_gene: NA
v_gene: TRBV19
abundance: NA
j_gene: TRBJ2-3
CDR3nt: TGTGCCAGTAGTATGGGTACCACAGATACGCAGTATTTT
CDR3aa: CASSMGTTDTQYF

d_gene: NA
v_gene: TRBV5-1
abundance: NA
j_gene: TRBJ2-4
CDR3nt: TGCGCCAGCAGCAAAGGACAGAGAACCATTCAGTACTTC
CDR3aa: CASSKGQRTIQYF

d_gene: NA
v_gene: TRBV5-1
abundance: few
j_gene: TRBJ2-6
CDR3nt: TGCGCCAGCAGCTTGAGAGTCCAAGGGGGGGCCAACGTCCTGACTTTC
CDR3aa: CASSLRVQGGANVLTF

d_gene: TRBD1
v_gene: TRBV2
abundance: few
j_gene: TRBJ1-5
CDR3nt: TGTGCCAGCCATTGGGACAGTTGGGGGCCCCAGCATTTT
CDR3aa: CASHWDSWGPQHF

d_gene: NA
v_gene: TRBV19
abundance: many
j_gene: TRBJ1-5
CDR3nt: TGTGCCAGTAGTATTCGGCCCACCAACAGGAGAGATAGCAATCAGCCCCAGCATTTT
CDR3aa: CASSIRPTNRRDSNQPQHF

d_gene: NA
v_gene: TRBV29-1
abundance: few
j_gene: TRBJ2-2
CDR3nt: TGCAGCGTTCGACAGTACACCGGGGAGCTGTTTTTT
CDR3aa: CSVRQYTGELFF

d_gene: TRBD2
v_gene: TRBV28
abundance: many
j_gene: TRBJ2-2
CDR3nt: TGTGCCAGCAGTAAGACTAGCGGGACCGGGGAGCTGTTTTTT
CDR3aa: CASSKTSGTGELFF

d_gene: NA
v_gene: TRBV6-1
abundance: NA
j_gene: TRBJ2-5
CDR3nt: TGTGCCAGCAGGGAACCGGGAATGGACGGGCAGTACTTC
CDR3aa: CASREPGMDGQYF

d_gene: NA
v_gene: TRBV9
abundance: many
j_gene: TRBJ2-1
CDR3nt: TGTGCCAGCAGCCCCGGACGGCCCGACAATGAGCAGTTCTTC
CDR3aa: CASSPGRPDNEQFF

d_gene: NA
v_gene: TRBV5-1
abundance: NA
j_gene: TRBJ2-2
CDR3nt: TGCGCCAGCAGTCCACTGGGGACCGGGGAGCTGTTTTTT
CDR3aa: CASSPLGTGELFF

d_gene: NA
v_gene: TRBV6-6
abundance: NA
j_gene: TRBJ2-1
CDR3nt: TGTGCCAGCAGAGGAGACAGGGAGGGCCAGTTCTTC
CDR3aa: CASRGDREGQFF

d_gene: TRBD1
v_gene: TRBV4-2
abundance: few
j_gene: TRBJ2-7
CDR3nt: TGTGCCAGCAGCCGACTAACAGGGGGCTACGAGCAGTACTTC
CDR3aa: CASSRLTGGYEQYF

d_gene: NA
v_gene: TRBV7-9
abundance: NA
j_gene: TRBJ2-3
CDR3nt: TGTGCCAGCAGCTTACGCTCACTCAACACAGATACGCAGTATTTT
CDR3aa: CASSLRSLNTDTQYF

d_gene: NA
v_gene: TRBV19
abundance: NA
j_gene: TRBJ2-3
CDR3nt: TGTGCCAGTACGTCTAGAGACGCTAGCACAGATACGCAGTATTTT
CDR3aa: CASTSRDASTDTQYF

d_gene: NA
v_gene: TRBV6-5
abundance: few
j_gene: TRBJ1-2
CDR3nt: TGTGCCAGCAGGAACACAGGGTCCGCCTATGGCTACACCTTC
CDR3aa: CASRNTGSAYGYTF

d_gene: TRBD1
v_gene: TRBV6-6
abundance: few
j_gene: TRBJ2-5
CDR3nt: TGTGCCAGCAGTTTACAGGGGGCGTTAGGCCAAGAGACCCAGTACTTC
CDR3aa: CASSLQGALGQETQYF

d_gene: NA
v_gene: TRBV7-2
abundance: many
j_gene: TRBJ2-1
CDR3nt: TGTGCCAGCAGCTTAATGGGGGGCACCTCCTACAATGAGCAGTTCTTC
CDR3aa: CASSLMGGTSYNEQFF

d_gene: NA
v_gene: TRBV15
abundance: NA
j_gene: TRBJ2-2
CDR3nt: TGTGCCACCAGCAGAGGGGGGACCTTGAACACCGGGGAGCTGTTTTTT
CDR3aa: CATSRGGTLNTGELFF

d_gene: NA
v_gene: TRBV15
abundance: NA
j_gene: TRBJ2-3
CDR3nt: TGTGCCACCGGCACCGGCGGACGGGCAGATACGCAGTATTTT
CDR3aa: CATGTGGRADTQYF